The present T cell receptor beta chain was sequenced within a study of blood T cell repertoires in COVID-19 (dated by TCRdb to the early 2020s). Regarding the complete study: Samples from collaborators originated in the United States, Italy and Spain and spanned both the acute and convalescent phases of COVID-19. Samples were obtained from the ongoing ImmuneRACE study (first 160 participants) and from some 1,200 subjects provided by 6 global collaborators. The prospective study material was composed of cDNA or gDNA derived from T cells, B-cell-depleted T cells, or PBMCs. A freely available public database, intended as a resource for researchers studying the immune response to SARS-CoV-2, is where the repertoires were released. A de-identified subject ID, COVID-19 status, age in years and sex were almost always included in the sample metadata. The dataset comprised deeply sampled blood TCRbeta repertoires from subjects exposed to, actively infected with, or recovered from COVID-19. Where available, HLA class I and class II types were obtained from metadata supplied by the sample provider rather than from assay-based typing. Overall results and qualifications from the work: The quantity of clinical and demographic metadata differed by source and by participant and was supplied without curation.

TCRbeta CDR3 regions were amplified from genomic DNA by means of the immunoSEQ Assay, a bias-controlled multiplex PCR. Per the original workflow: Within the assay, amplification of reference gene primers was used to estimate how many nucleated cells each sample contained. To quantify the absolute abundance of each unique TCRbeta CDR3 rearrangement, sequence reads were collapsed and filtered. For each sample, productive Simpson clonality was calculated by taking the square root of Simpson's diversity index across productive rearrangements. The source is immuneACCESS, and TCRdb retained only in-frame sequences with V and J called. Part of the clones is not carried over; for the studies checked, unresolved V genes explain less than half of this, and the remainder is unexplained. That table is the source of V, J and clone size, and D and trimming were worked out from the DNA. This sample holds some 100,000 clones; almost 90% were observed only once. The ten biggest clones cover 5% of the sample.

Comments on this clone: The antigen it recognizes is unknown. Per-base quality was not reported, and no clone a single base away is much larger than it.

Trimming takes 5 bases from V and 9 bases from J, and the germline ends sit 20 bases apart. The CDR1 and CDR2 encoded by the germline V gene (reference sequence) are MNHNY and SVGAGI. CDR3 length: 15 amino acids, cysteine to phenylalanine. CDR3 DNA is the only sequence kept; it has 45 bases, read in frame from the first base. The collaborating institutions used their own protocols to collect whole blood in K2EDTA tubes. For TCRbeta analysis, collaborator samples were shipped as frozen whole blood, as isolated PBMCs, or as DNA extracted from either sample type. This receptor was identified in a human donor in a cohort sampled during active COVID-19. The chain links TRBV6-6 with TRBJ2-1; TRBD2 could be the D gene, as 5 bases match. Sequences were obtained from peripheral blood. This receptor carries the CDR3 CASSDPWSSKTEQFF. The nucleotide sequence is TGTGCCAGCAGTGACCCCTGGTCTAGCAAGACTGAGCAGTTCTTC.